This record covers a single T cell receptor (beta chain). The data stem from a study of shared clonotypes between healthy human individuals. Repertoires were generated with immunoSEQ multiplex PCR, while TCRdb's copy carries only in-frame clones and drops some. The sample includes roughly 500,000 clones, 95% to 96% of them seen just once. Germline V gene data show CDR1 as SGHNT and CDR2 as YENEEA. Deletions cut 1 base from V and 3 bases from J, with 21 bases between. This CDR3 spans 18 amino acids. The sequence was collected from a woman aged 25 to 39 in good health. The V and J genes are TRBV11-3 and TRBJ2-5; weak D call: TRBD2 (5 bases). The sample taken for sequencing was naive CD4+ T cells sorted from blood. Subset noted: CD45RA+ positively selected. CDR3 DNA sequence: TGTGCCAGCAGCTTAGGCGGGCTGCGGTTGGTGGGGAAAGAGACCCAGTACTTC. Amino acid sequence: CASSLGGLRLVGKETQYF.